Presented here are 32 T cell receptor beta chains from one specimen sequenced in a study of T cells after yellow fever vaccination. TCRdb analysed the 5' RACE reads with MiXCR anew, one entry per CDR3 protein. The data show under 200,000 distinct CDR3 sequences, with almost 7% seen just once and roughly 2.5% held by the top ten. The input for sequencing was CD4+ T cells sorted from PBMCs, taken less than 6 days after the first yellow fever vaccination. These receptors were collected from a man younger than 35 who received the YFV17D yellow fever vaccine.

DNA of the CDR3: TGCAGCGTTCCTTCGACAGGGCAAGGCTACACCTTC. The encoded protein is CSVPSTGQGYTF. The rearrangement joins TRBV29-1 to TRBJ1-2, with TRBD1 matching over 7 bases. The CDR3 is 12 amino acids. Trimming at V came to 5 bases and at J to 8 bases, leaving 8 bases not matched to a gene. CDR1 and CDR2 (germline): SQVTM, ANQGSEA.

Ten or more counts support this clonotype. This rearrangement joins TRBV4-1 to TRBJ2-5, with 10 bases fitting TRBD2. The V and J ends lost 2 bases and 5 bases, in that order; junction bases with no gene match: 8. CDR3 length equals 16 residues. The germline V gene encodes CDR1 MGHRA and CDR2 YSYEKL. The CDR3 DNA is TGCGCCAGCAGCCAATCCGGACTAGCGGTGGGGGAGACCCAGTACTTC. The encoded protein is CASSQSGLAVGETQYF.

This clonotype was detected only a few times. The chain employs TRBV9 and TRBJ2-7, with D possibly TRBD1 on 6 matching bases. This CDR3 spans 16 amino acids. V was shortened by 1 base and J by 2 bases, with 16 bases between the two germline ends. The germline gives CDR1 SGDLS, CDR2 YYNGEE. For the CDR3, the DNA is TGTGCCAGCAGCGTAACACCACGGGACAAGACCTACGAGCAGTACTTC. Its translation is CASSVTPRDKTYEQYF. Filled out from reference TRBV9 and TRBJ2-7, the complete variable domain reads DSGVTQTPKHLITATGQRVTLRCSPRSGDLSVYWYQQSLDQGLQFLIQYYNGEERAKGNILERFSAQQFPDLHSELNLSSLELGDSALYFCASSVTPRDKTYEQYFGPGTRLTVT.

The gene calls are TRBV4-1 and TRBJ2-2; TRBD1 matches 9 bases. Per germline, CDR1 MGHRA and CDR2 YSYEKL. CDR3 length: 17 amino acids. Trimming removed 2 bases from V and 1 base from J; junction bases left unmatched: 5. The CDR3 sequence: CASSQTGQGRNTGELFF. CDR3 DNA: TGCGCCAGCAGCCAAACTGGACAGGGGAGGAACACCGGGGAGCTGTTTTTT.

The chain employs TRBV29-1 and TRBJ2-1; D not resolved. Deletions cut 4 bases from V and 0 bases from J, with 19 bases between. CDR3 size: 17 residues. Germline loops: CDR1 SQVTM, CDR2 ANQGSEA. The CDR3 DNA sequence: TGCAGCGTTGTCGGGTTTGACGAAGTCGGCTCCTACAATGAGCAGTTCTTC. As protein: CSVVGFDEVGSYNEQFF.

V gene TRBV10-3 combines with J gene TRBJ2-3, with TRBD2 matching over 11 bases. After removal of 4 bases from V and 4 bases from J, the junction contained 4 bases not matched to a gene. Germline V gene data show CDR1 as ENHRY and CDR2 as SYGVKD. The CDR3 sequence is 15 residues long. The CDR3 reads CAISGDSGGADTQYF. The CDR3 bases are TGTGCCATCAGTGGAGATAGCGGGGGGGCAGATACGCAGTATTTT.

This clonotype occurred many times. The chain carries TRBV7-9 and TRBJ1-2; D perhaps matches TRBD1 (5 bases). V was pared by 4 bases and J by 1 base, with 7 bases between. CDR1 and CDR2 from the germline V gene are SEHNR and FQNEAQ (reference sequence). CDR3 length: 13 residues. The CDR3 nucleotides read TGTGCCAGCAGCTGGGGGAGTAACTATGGCTACACCTTC. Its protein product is CASSWGSNYGYTF.

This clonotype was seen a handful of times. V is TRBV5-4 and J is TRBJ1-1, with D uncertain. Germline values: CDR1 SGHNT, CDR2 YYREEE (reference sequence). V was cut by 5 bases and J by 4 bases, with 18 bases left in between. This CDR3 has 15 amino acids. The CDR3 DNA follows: TGTGCCAGCAGTCCATGGGCCGGGCGAGGCACTGAAGCTTTCTTT. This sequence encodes CASSPWAGRGTEAFF.

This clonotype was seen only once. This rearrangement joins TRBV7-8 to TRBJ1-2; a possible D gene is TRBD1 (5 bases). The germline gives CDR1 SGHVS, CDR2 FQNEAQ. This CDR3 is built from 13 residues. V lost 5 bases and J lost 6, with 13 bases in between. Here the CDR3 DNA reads TGTGCCAGCAGCCTCGGGACGCGCGATGGCTACACCTTC. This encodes CASSLGTRDGYTF.

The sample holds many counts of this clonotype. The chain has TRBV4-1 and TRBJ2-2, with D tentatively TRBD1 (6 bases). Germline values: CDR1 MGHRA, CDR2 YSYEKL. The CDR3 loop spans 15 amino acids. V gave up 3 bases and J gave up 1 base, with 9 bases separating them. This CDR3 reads CASSHGTLNTGELFF. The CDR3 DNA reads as TGCGCCAGCAGCCACGGGACATTGAACACCGGGGAGCTGTTTTTT.

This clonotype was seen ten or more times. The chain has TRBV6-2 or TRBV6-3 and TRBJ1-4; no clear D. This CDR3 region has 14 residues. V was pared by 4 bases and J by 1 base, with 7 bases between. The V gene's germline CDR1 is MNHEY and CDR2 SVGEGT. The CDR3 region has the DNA TGTGCCAGCAGTTCGTATGGAACTAATGAAAAACTGTTTTTT. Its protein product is CASSSYGTNEKLFF.

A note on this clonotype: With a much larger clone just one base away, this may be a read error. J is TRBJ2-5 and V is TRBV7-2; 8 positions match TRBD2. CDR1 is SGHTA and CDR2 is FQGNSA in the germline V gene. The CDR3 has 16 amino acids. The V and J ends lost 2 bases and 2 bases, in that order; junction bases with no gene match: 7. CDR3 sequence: CASSLYAGGIQETQYF. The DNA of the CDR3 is TGTGCCAGCAGCTTATACGCGGGGGGAATACAAGAGACCCAGTACTTC.

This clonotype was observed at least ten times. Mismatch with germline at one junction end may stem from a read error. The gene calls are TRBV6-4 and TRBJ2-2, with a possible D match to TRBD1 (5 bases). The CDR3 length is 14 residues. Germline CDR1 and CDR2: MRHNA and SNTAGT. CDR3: CASSEQANTGELFF. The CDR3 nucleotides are TGTGCCAGCAGTGAACAGGCGAATACCGGGGAGCTGTTTTTT.

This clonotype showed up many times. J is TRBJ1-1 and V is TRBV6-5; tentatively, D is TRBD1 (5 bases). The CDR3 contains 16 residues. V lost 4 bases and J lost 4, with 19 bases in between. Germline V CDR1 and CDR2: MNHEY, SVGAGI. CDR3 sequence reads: CASSSALSRATTEAFF. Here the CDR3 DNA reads TGTGCCAGCAGTTCCGCTCTGAGCAGGGCTACCACTGAAGCTTTCTTT.

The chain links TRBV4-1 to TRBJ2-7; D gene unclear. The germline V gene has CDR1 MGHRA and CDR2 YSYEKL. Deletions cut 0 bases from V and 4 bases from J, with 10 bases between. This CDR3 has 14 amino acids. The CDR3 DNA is TGCGCCAGCAGCCAAGATCTCGGGTTGTACGAGCAGTACGTC. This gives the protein CASSQDLGLYEQYV.

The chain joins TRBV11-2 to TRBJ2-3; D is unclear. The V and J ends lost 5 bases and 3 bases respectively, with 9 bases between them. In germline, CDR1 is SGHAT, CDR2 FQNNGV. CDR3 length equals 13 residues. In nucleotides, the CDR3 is TGTGCCAGCAGCGCCCGTATAACAGATACGCAGTATTTT. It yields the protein CASSARITDTQYF.

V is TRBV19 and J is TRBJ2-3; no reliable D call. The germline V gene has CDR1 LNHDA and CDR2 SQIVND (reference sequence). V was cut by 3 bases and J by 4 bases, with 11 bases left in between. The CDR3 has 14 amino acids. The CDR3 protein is CASSIFYGSDTQYF. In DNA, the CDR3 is TGTGCCAGTAGTATTTTTTATGGCTCAGATACGCAGTATTTT.

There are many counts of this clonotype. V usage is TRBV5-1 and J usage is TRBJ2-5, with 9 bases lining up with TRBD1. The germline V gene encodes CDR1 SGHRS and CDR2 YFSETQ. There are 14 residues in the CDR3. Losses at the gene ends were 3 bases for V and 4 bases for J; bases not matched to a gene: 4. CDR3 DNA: TGCGCCAGCAGCTCCACGGACAGGGGAGAGACCCAGTACTTC. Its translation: CASSSTDRGETQYF.

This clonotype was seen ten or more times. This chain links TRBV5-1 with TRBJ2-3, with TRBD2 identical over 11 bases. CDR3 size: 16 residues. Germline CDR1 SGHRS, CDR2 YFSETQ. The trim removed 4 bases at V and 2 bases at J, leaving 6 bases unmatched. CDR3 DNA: TGCGCCAGCAGCGAGGGACTAGCGGTTCCCACAGATACGCAGTATTTT. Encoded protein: CASSEGLAVPTDTQYF.

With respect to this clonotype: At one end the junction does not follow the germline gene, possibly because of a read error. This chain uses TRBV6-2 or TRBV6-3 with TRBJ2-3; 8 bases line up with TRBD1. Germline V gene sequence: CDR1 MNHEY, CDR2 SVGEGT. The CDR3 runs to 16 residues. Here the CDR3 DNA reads TGTGCCGGCAGTTACGGTCCGCAGGGGGCCAAAGATACGCAGTATTTT. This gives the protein CAGSYGPQGAKDTQYF.

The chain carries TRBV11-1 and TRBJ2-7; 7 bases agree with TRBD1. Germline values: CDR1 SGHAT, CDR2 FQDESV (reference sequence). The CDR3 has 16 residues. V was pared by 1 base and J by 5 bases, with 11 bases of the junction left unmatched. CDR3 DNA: TGTGCCAGCAGCTTAGAGTTTATGGGACAGCACAACGAGCAGTACTTC. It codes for CASSLEFMGQHNEQYF.

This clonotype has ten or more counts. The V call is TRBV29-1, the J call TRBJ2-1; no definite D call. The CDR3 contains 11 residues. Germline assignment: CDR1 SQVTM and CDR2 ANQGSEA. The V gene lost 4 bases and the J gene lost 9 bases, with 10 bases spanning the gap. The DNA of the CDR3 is TGCAGCGTTGCCTACTCGGGTGAGCAGTTCTTC. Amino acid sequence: CSVAYSGEQFF.

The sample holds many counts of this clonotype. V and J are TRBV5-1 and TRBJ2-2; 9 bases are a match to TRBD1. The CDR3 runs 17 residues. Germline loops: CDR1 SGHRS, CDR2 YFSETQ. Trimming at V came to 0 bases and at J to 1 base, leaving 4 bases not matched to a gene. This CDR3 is CASSLETGGLNTGELFF. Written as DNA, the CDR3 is TGCGCCAGCAGCTTGGAGACAGGGGGGCTGAACACCGGGGAGCTGTTTTTT.

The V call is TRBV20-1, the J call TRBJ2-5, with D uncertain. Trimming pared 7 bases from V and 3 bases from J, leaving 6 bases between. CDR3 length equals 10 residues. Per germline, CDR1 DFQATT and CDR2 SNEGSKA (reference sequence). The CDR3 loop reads CSGVKETQYF. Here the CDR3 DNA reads TGCAGTGGGGTAAAAGAGACCCAGTACTTC.

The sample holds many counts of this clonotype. The CDR3 nucleotides are TGTGCCAGCAGCCGAAACAGGCTCAATCAGCCCCAGCATTTT. Translation: CASSRNRLNQPQHF. The chain combines TRBV3-1 with TRBJ1-5; weak D call: TRBD1 (5 bases). V lost 4 bases to trimming and J lost 3 bases, with 10 bases between them. The CDR3 spans 14 residues. CDR1 LGHDT and CDR2 YNNKEL come from the germline V gene (reference sequence).

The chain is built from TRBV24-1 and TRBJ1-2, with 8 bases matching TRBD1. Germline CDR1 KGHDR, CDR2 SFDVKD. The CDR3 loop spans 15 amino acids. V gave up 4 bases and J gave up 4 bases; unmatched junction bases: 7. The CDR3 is CATSDPQQGGYGYTF. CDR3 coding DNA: TGTGCCACCAGTGACCCTCAACAGGGGGGCTATGGCTACACCTTC.

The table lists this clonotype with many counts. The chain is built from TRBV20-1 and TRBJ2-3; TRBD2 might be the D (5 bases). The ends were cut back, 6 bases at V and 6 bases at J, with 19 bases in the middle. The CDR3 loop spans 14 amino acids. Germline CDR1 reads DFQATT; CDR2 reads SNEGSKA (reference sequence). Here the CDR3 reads CSAELRGRRDTQYF. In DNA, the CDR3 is TGCAGTGCAGAGCTAAGAGGGCGTCGGGATACGCAGTATTTT.

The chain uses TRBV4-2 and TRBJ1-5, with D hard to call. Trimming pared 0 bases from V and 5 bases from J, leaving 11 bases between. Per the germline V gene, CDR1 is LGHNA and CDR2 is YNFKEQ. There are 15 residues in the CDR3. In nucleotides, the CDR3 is TGTGCCAGCAGCCAAGACCCACTGCAAGATCAGCCCCAGCATTTT. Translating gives CASSQDPLQDQPQHF.

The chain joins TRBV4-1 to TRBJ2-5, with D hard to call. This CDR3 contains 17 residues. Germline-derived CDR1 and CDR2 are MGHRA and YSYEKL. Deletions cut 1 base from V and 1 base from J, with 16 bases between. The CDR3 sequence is CASSQVGDPRRQETQYF. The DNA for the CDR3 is TGCGCCAGCAGCCAAGTCGGAGACCCCCGGCGCCAAGAGACCCAGTACTTC.

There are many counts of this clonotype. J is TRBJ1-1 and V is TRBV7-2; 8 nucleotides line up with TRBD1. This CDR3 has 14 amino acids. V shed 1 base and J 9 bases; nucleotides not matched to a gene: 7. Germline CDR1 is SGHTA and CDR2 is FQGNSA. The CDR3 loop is CASSLGTGRRKAFF. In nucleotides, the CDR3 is TGTGCCAGCAGCTTAGGGACAGGGAGGAGGAAAGCTTTCTTT.

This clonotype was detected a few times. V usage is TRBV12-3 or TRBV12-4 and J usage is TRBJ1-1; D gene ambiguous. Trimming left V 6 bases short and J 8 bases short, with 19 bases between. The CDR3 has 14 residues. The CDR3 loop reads CASSSDYFRVEAFF. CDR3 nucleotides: TGTGCCAGCAGCTCGGACTATTTCCGTGTCGAAGCTTTCTTT.

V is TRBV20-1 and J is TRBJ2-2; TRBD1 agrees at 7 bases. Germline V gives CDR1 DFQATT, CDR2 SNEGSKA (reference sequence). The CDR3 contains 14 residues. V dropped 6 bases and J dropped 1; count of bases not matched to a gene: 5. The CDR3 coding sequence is TGCAGTGCACCTGCAGGGGGGAACACCGGGGAGCTGTTTTTT. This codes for CSAPAGGNTGELFF.